The rows below give T cell receptor beta chains drawn from one sample of a study of persistence of HIV-infected CD4 T cells. Assay used: immunoSEQ multiplex PCR; TCRdb lists only in-frame clones, some missing. The repertoire consists of about 40,000 clones, with 75% to 85% occurring once and the leading ten covering approximately 15%. Antigens of these TCRs are unknown. The sample here was CD4+ T cells sorted from PBMCs after roughly 18-hour stimulation, taken from a patient who received antiretroviral therapy. These receptors were taken from an adult man with HIV who was CMV-seropositive. Each CDR3 is given with its conserved first and last residue. The order of the fields is D gene, clone size, V gene, J gene, CDR3 DNA, CDR3 protein. D genes are given only for firm matches. Clone size, where shown, is once, few, many, or a class for clones that have expanded.

>TRBD1|-|TRBV19|TRBJ1-2
TGTGCCAGTAGGAGACAGGGGAGTGACTATGGCTACACCTTC
CASRRQGSDYGYTF
>-|-|TRBV5-5|TRBJ1-5
TGTGCCAGCAGCGACCGGACAGACTCGCCCCGAAATCAGCCCCAGCATTTT
CASSDRTDSPRNQPQHF
>-|-|TRBV4-2|TRBJ2-1
TGTGCCAGCAGCCAAGAAGCCGCCTCCCCTGCCCCCTCCTACAATGAGCAGTTCTTC
CASSQEAASPAPSYNEQFF
>-|-|TRBV18|TRBJ1-1
TGTGCCAGCTCAGTTAGCGGGACGGCGAACACTGAAGCTTTCTTT
CASSVSGTANTEAFF
>TRBD1|-|TRBV3-1/TRBV3-2|TRBJ2-7
TGTGCCAGCAGCCAAGGGACAGGGGTCCACCTCTCCTACGAGCAGTACTTC
CASSQGTGVHLSYEQYF
>TRBD1|-|TRBV30|TRBJ2-1
TGTGCCTGGAGTGGAGACAGGGGGCCCAATGAGCAGTTCTTC
CAWSGDRGPNEQFF
>-|-|TRBV18|TRBJ1-5
TGTGCCAGCTCACCCCAAGCCGGGGAGGGCAATCAGCCCCAGCATTTT
CASSPQAGEGNQPQHF
>-|-|TRBV5-6|TRBJ1-5
TGTGCCAGCAGCTTAGGCCAGAGTAATCAGCCCCAGCATTTT
CASSLGQSNQPQHF
>-|-|TRBV7-2|TRBJ1-3
TGTGCCAGCAGGCAGGGAGGAAACACCATATATTTT
CASRQGGNTIYF
>-|-|TRBV29-1|TRBJ1-1
TGCAGCGTTGAAGATCTTTCTCCGGGAGCTTTCTTT
CSVEDLSPGAFF
>-|few|TRBV6-1|TRBJ1-2
TGTGCCAGCACCGATATTTTGATGGTCTACACCTTC
CASTDILMVYTF
>-|few|TRBV4-1|TRBJ2-1
TGCGCCAGCAGCCTGATGGATGAGCAGTTCTTC
CASSLMDEQFF
>TRBD2|-|TRBV18|TRBJ2-1
TGTGCCAGCTCACCACTCAGGACTAGCTACCATGAGCAGTTCTTC
CASSPLRTSYHEQFF
>-|-|TRBV5-8|TRBJ2-3
TGTGCCAGCAGCTACGTAGGGAAGGGCACAGATACGCAGTATTTT
CASSYVGKGTDTQYF
>-|-|TRBV11-1|TRBJ2-2
TGTGCCAGCAGCTTAATTCGCTCGAACACCGGGGAGCTGTTTTTT
CASSLIRSNTGELFF
>TRBD1|-|TRBV27|TRBJ2-7
TGTGCCAGCAGTCCATGGGACAGTTACGAGCAGTACTTC
CASSPWDSYEQYF
>-|-|TRBV6-5|TRBJ1-2
TGTGCCAGCAGTCCCTCGGTCGGGCAGGGGATGAGCTACACCTTC
CASSPSVGQGMSYTF
>-|-|TRBV5-1|TRBJ2-4
TGCGCCAGCAGCTTGGCGGGGGCAGGAAACATTCAGTACTTC
CASSLAGAGNIQYF
>TRBD2|-|TRBV7-2|TRBJ2-1
TGTGCCAGCAGCTTAGCTCGGACTAGCGGGGCTTACAATGAGCAGTTCTTC
CASSLARTSGAYNEQFF
>-|-|TRBV5-1|TRBJ1-5
TGCGCCAGCAGCTTGGGGATTCGGGGTGGCAATCAGCCCCAGCATTTT
CASSLGIRGGNQPQHF
>-|once|TRBV6-1|TRBJ2-7
TGTGCCAGCAGTGAGGATGCAGAGTACTACGAGCAGTACTTC
CASSEDAEYYEQYF
>-|-|TRBV6-1|TRBJ1-2
TGTGCCAGCAGTGAAGATTATGGCTACACCTTC
CASSEDYGYTF
>-|-|TRBV5-1|TRBJ1-2
TGCGCCAGCAGCCGGGAATTGGGCGGAACCTACTATGGCTACACCTTC
CASSRELGGTYYGYTF
>-|-|TRBV6-5|TRBJ1-2
TGTGCCAGCAGTCCCAGGGGATCTTCTGGCTACACCTTC
CASSPRGSSGYTF
>-|-|TRBV5-4|TRBJ1-5
TGTGCCAGCAGCCGTGACCGGGGGCAGGGGCAGCCCCAGCATTTT
CASSRDRGQGQPQHF
>-|few|TRBV12-3/TRBV12-4|TRBJ1-3
TGTGCCAGCAGTTTAGGGGCTGGAAACACCATATATTTT
CASSLGAGNTIYF
>-|-|TRBV5-1|TRBJ1-1
TGCGCCAGCAGCTTGGTGTCGGGAGAGTGGGGCAGTGAAGCTTTCTTT
CASSLVSGEWGSEAFF
>TRBD2|-|TRBV4-3|TRBJ2-1
TGCGCCAGCAGCCAGAACGGACTAGCAGATTTTGAGCAGTTCTTC
CASSQNGLADFEQFF
>-|-|TRBV5-6|TRBJ1-1
TGTGCCAGCAGCCTTGAGGGGAACACTGAAGCTTTCTTT
CASSLEGNTEAFF
>TRBD1|-|TRBV6-5|TRBJ1-1
TGTGCCAGCAGGGGACAGGCCTTCATGAACACTGAAGCTTTCTTT
CASRGQAFMNTEAFF
>-|-|TRBV28|TRBJ2-7
TGTGCCAGCAGTGGTACCGGGACCAGGCTCGAGCAGTACTTC
CASSGTGTRLEQYF
>-|-|TRBV7-9|TRBJ1-6
TGTGCCAGCAGCTTAGCGCACAGGGATTCACCCCTCCACTTT
CASSLAHRDSPLHF
>-|few|TRBV6-5|TRBJ1-2
TGTGCCAGCGCCGGGAGCGGGCGTATCGGCTATGGCTACACCTTC
CASAGSGRIGYGYTF
>-|-|TRBV5-1|TRBJ1-4
TGCGCCAGCAGCTTGGGGGTCCAGGCGGGGAAACTGTTTTTT
CASSLGVQAGKLFF
>-|-|TRBV6-1|TRBJ1-4
TGTGCCAGCAGCCCTCGAGAAAAACTGTTTTTT
CASSPREKLFF
>-|-|TRBV6-5|TRBJ1-1
TGTGCCAGCAGTTACCAAGGCAGGGGATCAACTGAAGCTTTCTTT
CASSYQGRGSTEAFF
>-|-|TRBV4-2|TRBJ1-4
TGTGCCAGCAGCCAAGGGACAGTTAATGAAAAACTGTTTTTT
CASSQGTVNEKLFF
>TRBD2|-|TRBV6-6|TRBJ2-2
TGTGCCAGCAGTTCAATAGCGGGACGGGGCGGGGAGCTGTTTTTT
CASSSIAGRGGELFF
>-|medium-sized|TRBV19|TRBJ1-4
TGTGCCAGTAGTATAGACGGCGCAACTAATGAAAAACTGTTTTTT
CASSIDGATNEKLFF
>-|-|TRBV7-8|TRBJ1-5
TGTGCCAGCAGCTTTTCAAGAAATCAGCCCCAGCATTTT
CASSFSRNQPQHF